The 12 T cell receptor beta chains below come from one sample, sequenced in a study of blood T cell repertoires in COVID-19. Libraries were prepared by immunoSEQ multiplex PCR; TCRdb keeps only in-frame clonotypes and omits some of them. Of 200,000 to 250,000 clones listed, 81% are singletons. The specimen was PBMCs or T cells enriched from blood (not recorded which). The origin of the receptors is a woman aged 50 to 65 with acute COVID-19.

The rearrangement uses TRBV19 and TRBJ1-2; D is ambiguous. The germline V gene encodes CDR1 LNHDA and CDR2 SQIVND (reference sequence). Trimming removed 6 bases at V and 8 bases at J, with 16 bases between. This CDR3 comprises 13 residues. CDR3 in DNA: TGTGCCAGTAGGTACGGGGAAATGCAGGGCTACACCTTC. Its protein is CASRYGEMQGYTF.

The chain links TRBV7-2 to TRBJ1-4; TRBD1 matches at 9 bases. V lost 1 base, J lost 8 bases, and 8 bases stayed unmatched. Germline CDR1 and CDR2: SGHTA and FQGNSA. The CDR3 sequence is 16 residues long. This chain's CDR3 is CASSLVGTGLNEKLFF. The CDR3 nucleotides are TGTGCCAGCAGCTTAGTGGGGACAGGGCTGAACGAAAAACTGTTTTTT.

This rearrangement joins TRBV5-4 to TRBJ2-1; 14 nucleotides match TRBD2. The germline CDR1 and CDR2 sequences are SGHNT and YYREEE (reference sequence). The CDR3 totals 15 residues. Germline trimming cut 4 bases from V and 9 bases from J; bases unmatched to any gene: 6. Here the CDR3 DNA reads TGTGCCAGCAGCAGTGGGACTAGCGGGGGACGTGAGCAGTTCTTC. It translates to CASSSGTSGGREQFF.

The chain combines TRBV7-2 with TRBJ2-1; weak D call: TRBD2 (5 bases). V lost 6 bases and J lost 4, with 13 bases in between. Germline-derived CDR1 and CDR2 are SGHTA and FQGNSA. The CDR3 extends over 14 amino acids. CDR3 region: CASRSTKLYNEQFF. For the CDR3, the DNA is TGTGCCAGCAGGTCGACTAAACTATACAATGAGCAGTTCTTC.

The chain employs TRBV19 and TRBJ1-5; tentatively, D is TRBD1 (6 bases). Germline V CDR1 and CDR2: LNHDA, SQIVND (reference sequence). The CDR3 spans 15 residues. Trimming took 4 bases from V and 7 from J, leaving 17 bases between them. The CDR3 protein is CASSNPRGRGQPQHF. The CDR3 nucleotides read TGTGCCAGTAGTAACCCCAGGGGCCGGGGCCAGCCCCAGCATTTT.

V is TRBV4-3 and J is TRBJ1-2; D possibly corresponds to TRBD1 (6 bases). Trimming took 3 bases from V and 3 from J, leaving 17 bases between them. CDR1 and CDR2 from the germline V gene are LGHNA and YSLEER. The length of the CDR3 is 16 residues. The chain's CDR3 is CASSHRGRGQHYGYTF. The CDR3 DNA reads TGCGCCAGCAGCCATCGAGGACGAGGACAGCACTATGGCTACACCTTC.

The chain joins TRBV29-1 to TRBJ2-7; a possible D gene is TRBD1 (6 bases). The length of the CDR3 is 11 residues. The germline V and J ends were trimmed by 2 bases and 6 bases, with 8 bases remaining between them. Germline V lookup: CDR1 SQVTM, CDR2 ANQGSEA. For the CDR3, the DNA is TGCAGCGTTGAAACAGGGTTCGAGCAGTACTTC. Amino acids: CSVETGFEQYF.

The chain recombines TRBV19 with TRBJ2-7; 9 bases agree with TRBD2. Germline V CDR1 and CDR2: LNHDA, SQIVND (reference sequence). This CDR3 region has 17 residues. With 10 bases clipped from V and 7 bases from J, the junction kept 23 bases outside the gene matches. The chain's CDR3 is CATHSGTSGGRAEEQYF. The CDR3 nucleotides are TGTGCCACCCATTCTGGAACCTCGGGCGGGAGGGCCGAGGAGCAGTACTTC.

The rearrangement uses TRBV27 and TRBJ1-2; D might be TRBD1 (5 bases). The V end was cut by 0 bases, the J end by 7 bases, with 15 bases between. Germline V gene sequence: CDR1 MNHEY, CDR2 SMNVEV (reference sequence). The CDR3 consists of 15 residues. CDR3 sequence (DNA): TGTGCCAGCAGTTTATCTGCAGGGTTTTTTGCTGGCTACACCTTC. Amino acid sequence: CASSLSAGFFAGYTF.

The chain combines TRBV24-1 with TRBJ2-3; D ambiguous. Germline CDR1 KGHDR, CDR2 SFDVKD. Trimming took off 4 bases at V and 2 bases at J, with 6 bases between the two ends. This CDR3 spans 13 amino acids. The CDR3 DNA reads TGTGCCACCAGTGACCCTAACACAGATACGCAGTATTTT. Protein: CATSDPNTDTQYF.

The chain employs TRBV20-1 and TRBJ2-1; TRBD1 matches 7 bases. Trimming at V came to 6 bases and at J to 6 bases, leaving 2 bases not matched to a gene. Looked up from germline, CDR1 is DFQATT and CDR2 is SNEGSKA (reference sequence). The CDR3 is made up of 11 amino acids. The CDR3, as DNA: TGCAGTGCAGACAGGGCCAATGAGCAGTTCTTC. It yields the protein CSADRANEQFF.

V and J are TRBV5-1 and TRBJ2-7; 9 bases map to TRBD1. From germline, CDR1 is SGHRS and CDR2 YFSETQ. The V gene end was trimmed by 4 bases and the J gene end by 3 bases; junction bases not matched to a gene: 8. The CDR3 runs to 15 residues. Here the CDR3 reads CASSNRDRVGYEQYF. DNA for the CDR3: TGCGCCAGCAGCAATCGGGACAGGGTGGGCTACGAGCAGTACTTC. Supplemented by reference TRBV5-1 and TRBJ2-7, the full variable domain reads KAGVTQTPRYLIKTRGQQVTLSCSPISGHRSVSWYQQTPGQGLQFLFEYFSETQRNKGNFPGRFSGRQFSNSRSEMNVSTLELGDSALYLCASSNRDRVGYEQYFGPGTRLTVT.